The 2 T cell receptor beta chains below all came from one sample that was sequenced in a study of T cells in Graves' hyperthyroidism and ophthalmopathy. Amplified TCR beta CDR3 regions came from RNA transcripts. The HTBI primer set drove a first-round RT-PCR of the TCR CDR3. TCRdb re-analysed the multiplex PCR reads in MiXCR, keeping a single row per CDR3 protein. The table shows around 350,000 distinct CDR3 sequences, with about 14% occurring only once. The sequenced material came from blood. These receptors were taken from a woman aged 30 to 39 with Graves' ophthalmopathy.

The rearrangement uses TRBV19 and TRBJ2-5; possible D gene TRBD1, 5 bases. V lost 6 bases, J lost 2 bases, and 10 bases lay in between. Per germline, CDR1 LNHDA and CDR2 SQIVND (reference sequence). This CDR3 region has 13 residues. This chain's CDR3 is CASSTDTQETQYF. The CDR3 region has the DNA TGTGCCAGTAGCACGGACACTCAAGAGACCCAGTACTTC.

This clonotype was counted many times. The chain carries TRBV20-1 and TRBJ1-2; 9 nucleotides line up with TRBD1. V lost 5 bases and J lost 0; bases outside the gene matches: 22. Germline V gene data show CDR1 as DFQATT and CDR2 as SNEGSKA (reference sequence). The CDR3 consists of 20 residues. CDR3 sequence (DNA): TGCAGTGCTGGGATACCACCTCGGGACAGGGTAGAAAGAGCTAACTATGGCTACACCTTC. It encodes CSAGIPPRDRVERANYGYTF.